The sample holds many counts of the clone carrying this TCR beta chain. This record comes from a study of T-cell reconstitution after alpha-beta-depleted transplantation in children. TCRbeta library preparation incorporated unique molecular identifiers. MiXCR, applied by TCRdb to the PCR reads, yields one record per CDR3 protein. Of 83,000 or so distinct CDR3 sequences listed, approximately 9.2% are singletons. Between the trimmed V and J ends, which lost 5 bases and 5 bases, there was a span of 16 bases. Germline lookup yields CDR1 SGHRS and CDR2 YFSETQ. This CDR3 is built from 14 residues. Sequenced material: PBMCs from the stem cell graft donor, taken from the stem cell graft. The chain has TRBV5-1 and TRBJ1-1; D possibly corresponds to TRBD1 (6 bases). The TCR was taken from a human donor who donated a stem cell graft to a child with congenital amegakaryocytic thrombocytopenia. DNA of the CDR3: TGCGCCAGCAGGGCCCCAGGGGAGGGGACTGAAGCTTTCTTT. Its protein is CASRAPGEGTEAFF.